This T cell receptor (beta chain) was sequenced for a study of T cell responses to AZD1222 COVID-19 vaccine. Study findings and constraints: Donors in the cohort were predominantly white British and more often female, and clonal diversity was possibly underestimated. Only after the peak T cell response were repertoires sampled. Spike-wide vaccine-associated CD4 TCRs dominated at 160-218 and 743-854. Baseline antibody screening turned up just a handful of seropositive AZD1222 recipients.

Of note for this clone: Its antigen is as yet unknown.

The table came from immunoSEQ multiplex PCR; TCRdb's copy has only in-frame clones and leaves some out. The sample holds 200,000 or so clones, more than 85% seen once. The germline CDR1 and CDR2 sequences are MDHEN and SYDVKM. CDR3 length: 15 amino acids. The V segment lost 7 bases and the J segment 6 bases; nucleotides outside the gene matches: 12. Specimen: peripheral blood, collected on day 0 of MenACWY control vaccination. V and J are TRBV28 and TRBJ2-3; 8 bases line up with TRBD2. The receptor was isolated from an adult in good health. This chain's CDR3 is CASTPGGGYLDTQYF. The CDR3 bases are TGTGCCAGCACCCCCGGGGGGGGTTATTTGGATACGCAGTATTTT.